The clone carrying this T cell receptor beta chain appeared once. The data stem from a study of blood T cell repertoires in COVID-19. The CDR3 is 16 residues long. Germline CDR1 is SGHNT and CDR2 is YYREEE (reference sequence). J gave up 1 base and V 0 bases, and 3 bases lay outside the gene matches. This table comes from immunoSEQ multiplex PCR, and its TCRdb copy is limited to in-frame clones, with some not included. The sample shows some 21,000 clones, over 70% of them seen only once. Sequenced input: peripheral blood. The source of this sequence is a man aged 60 to 69 with active COVID-19. The chain links TRBV5-4 to TRBJ2-1, with 8 bases that match TRBD2. The CDR3 nucleotides are TGTGCCAGCAGCTTGGGTAGCGGGATTTCCTACAATGAGCAGTTCTTC. It is translated as CASSLGSGISYNEQFF.